One and the same sample provided the 23 T cell receptor beta chains below, sequenced in a study of identical twins. TCRdb ran MiXCR on the 5' RACE reads and lists one entry per CDR3 protein. The data contain 400,000 to 500,000 distinct CDR3 sequences, around a sixth of them singletons. Sequenced material: naive T cells sorted from blood. All receptors derive from a man between 45 and 60 years old in good health.

This clonotype turned up a few times. The CDR3 loop is CSPEEGNEQFF. CDR3 nucleotides: TGCAGCCCCGAGGAGGGCAATGAGCAGTTCTTC. The chain employs TRBV20-1 and TRBJ2-1; D possibly corresponds to TRBD2 (6 bases). Germline-derived CDR1 and CDR2 are DFQATT and SNEGSKA (reference sequence). CDR3 length: 11 residues.

This clonotype was picked up many times. The chain is built from TRBV7-9 and TRBJ1-1; D unresolved. Trimming removed 4 bases from V and 2 bases from J, with 5 bases in between. The CDR3 length is 12 residues. Germline CDR1 reads SEHNR; CDR2 reads FQNEAQ (reference sequence). For the CDR3, the DNA is TGTGCCAGCAGCTGGAGCAACACTGAAGCTTTCTTT. Protein: CASSWSNTEAFF.

A few counts support this clonotype. The chain uses TRBV15 and TRBJ1-6; D unresolved. The CDR3 spans 14 residues. The V gene's germline CDR1 is LNHNV and CDR2 YYDKDF (reference sequence). Trimming removed 0 bases at V and 6 bases at J, with 6 bases between. The CDR3, as DNA: TGTGCCACCAGCAGAGATCGCGGTAATTCACCCCTCCACTTT. Its translation is CATSRDRGNSPLHF.

The chain links TRBV28 to TRBJ2-1; tentatively, D is TRBD2 (5 bases). The germline V gene has CDR1 MDHEN and CDR2 SYDVKM. V was pared by 2 bases and J by 5 bases, with 13 bases between. This CDR3 has 15 residues. This CDR3 reads CASSLRGMEHNEQFF. The CDR3 coding sequence is TGTGCCAGCAGTTTACGAGGGATGGAACACAATGAGCAGTTCTTC.

This clonotype turned up a few times. The chain links TRBV6-2 or TRBV6-3 to TRBJ2-1; D call uncertain. The CDR3 covers 13 residues. Trimming took 2 bases from V and 5 from J, leaving 7 bases between them. Per germline, CDR1 MNHEY and CDR2 SVGEGT. CDR3: CASSYGIHNEQFF. The DNA for the CDR3 is TGTGCCAGCAGTTACGGGATACACAATGAGCAGTTCTTC.

This clonotype occurred many times. V is TRBV7-9 and J is TRBJ2-5, with D maybe TRBD1 (6 bases). This CDR3 is built from 14 residues. Trimming took 5 bases from V and 5 from J, leaving 15 bases between them. CDR1 SEHNR and CDR2 FQNEAQ come from the germline V gene (reference sequence). For the CDR3, the DNA is TGTGCCAGCAGCCCGACAGGTGTGGGGGAGACCCAGTACTTC. Protein sequence: CASSPTGVGETQYF. Combining the CDR3 with reference TRBV7-9 and TRBJ2-5 gives the whole variable domain DTGVSQNPRHKITKRGQNVTFRCDPISEHNRLYWYRQTLGQGPEFLTYFQNEAQLEKSRLLSDRFSAERPKGSFSTLEIQRTEQGDSAMYLCASSPTGVGETQYFGPGTRLLVL.

This clonotype has only a few counts. The V and J genes are TRBV6-1 and TRBJ2-1; 13 nucleotides line up with TRBD2. CDR3 length: 15 amino acids. The germline gives CDR1 MNHNS, CDR2 SASEGT. After removal of 5 bases from V and 8 bases from J, the junction contained 6 bases not matched to a gene. The CDR3 spells CASSPGLAGVHEQFF. The CDR3, as DNA: TGTGCCAGCAGTCCCGGACTAGCGGGAGTACATGAGCAGTTCTTC.

The genes are TRBV28 and TRBJ2-7; D tentatively reads TRBD1 or TRBD2 (6 bases each). The V gene lost 6 bases and the J gene lost 0 bases, with 12 bases spanning the gap. CDR1 is MDHEN, CDR2 SYDVKM, per germline. There are 14 residues in the CDR3. The DNA of the CDR3 is TGTGCCAGCAGATCACAGGGAGGCTCCTACGAGCAGTACTTC. Translating gives CASRSQGGSYEQYF.

V and J are TRBV4-3 and TRBJ1-1, with 7 bases matching TRBD1. There are 14 residues in the CDR3. The junction had 3 bases not matched to a gene; V was cut back by 2 bases and J by 3 bases. Germline lookup yields CDR1 LGHNA and CDR2 YSLEER. CDR3 sequence reads: CASSQQGGYTEAFF. The DNA of the CDR3 is TGCGCCAGCAGCCAACAGGGGGGGTACACTGAAGCTTTCTTT.

The table lists this clonotype with many counts. The chain is built from TRBV29-1 and TRBJ2-7; tentative D call: TRBD1 (6 bases). The V end lost 6 bases, the J end lost 3 bases, and 9 bases lay between the germline ends. The CDR3 has 11 amino acids. Germline lookup yields CDR1 SQVTM and CDR2 ANQGSEA. CDR3: CSVRQDYEQYF. The CDR3 DNA follows: TGCAGCGTGAGACAGGACTACGAGCAGTACTTC.

This clonotype was found a few times. This chain joins TRBV28 and TRBJ2-4; D is ambiguous. Germline V gene lookup returns CDR1 MDHEN and CDR2 SYDVKM. Trimming left V 5 bases short and J 4 bases short, with 9 bases between. The CDR3 is made up of 13 amino acids. The CDR3 DNA follows: TGTGCCAGCAGTCTCAGCGCGAAAAACATTCAGTACTTC. It is translated as CASSLSAKNIQYF.

This clonotype was counted a few times. V gene TRBV5-6 combines with J gene TRBJ2-1; D remains ambiguous. The CDR3 sequence is 16 residues long. V lost 1 base and J 6 bases, leaving 17 bases between the germline ends. CDR1 is SGHDT and CDR2 is YYEEEE in the germline V gene. As DNA, the CDR3 is TGTGCCAGCAGCTTGCGGTTGGGGTTCACTGGCAATGAGCAGTTCTTC. Translating it yields CASSLRLGFTGNEQFF.

Many counts were recorded for this clonotype. The chain joins TRBV20-1 to TRBJ2-3, with D possibly being TRBD2 (6 bases). Trimming took off 3 bases at V and 0 bases at J, with 13 bases between the two ends. The CDR3 is 15 amino acids. Germline CDR1 and CDR2: DFQATT and SNEGSKA (reference sequence). CDR3 sequence (DNA): TGCAGTGCTAGCCCGGGACTGACAAGCACAGATACGCAGTATTTT. Translation gives CSASPGLTSTDTQYF.

The chain couples TRBV29-1 to TRBJ2-3; D gene uncertain. V was cut by 4 bases and J by 8 bases, with 16 bases left in between. Germline CDR1 reads SQVTM; CDR2 reads ANQGSEA. The CDR3 is made up of 13 amino acids. CDR3 nucleotide sequence: TGCAGCGTTGCGGCGGTTGCAAGAGGTACGCAGTATTTT. Translating gives CSVAAVARGTQYF.

This sequence joins TRBV30 and TRBJ1-5; no reliable D call. The germline V gene encodes CDR1 GTSNPN and CDR2 SVGIG (reference sequence). The CDR3 totals 14 residues. The V gene lost 2 bases and the J gene lost 4 bases, with 12 bases spanning the gap. The CDR3 DNA sequence: TGTGCCTGGAGTCTAAAAATGGGGAATCAGCCCCAGCATTTT. The encoded protein is CAWSLKMGNQPQHF.

The chain carries TRBV6-1 and TRBJ2-2, with a weak D call TRBD1 (7 bases). Germline assignment: CDR1 MNHNS and CDR2 SASEGT. The V and J ends lost 4 bases and 6 bases respectively, with 15 bases between them. The CDR3 is 15 residues long. CDR3 in DNA: TGTGCCAGCAGTGGGCAGGGGGGTATTGCCGGGGAGCTGTTTTTT. Its translation: CASSGQGGIAGELFF.

In this sample, this clonotype turned up many times. V and J are TRBV20-1 and TRBJ2-1, with no clear D. This CDR3 comprises 13 residues. CDR1 and CDR2 from the germline V gene are DFQATT and SNEGSKA (reference sequence). The CDR3 DNA sequence: TGCAGCGCATATGGACGCCTGGGTAGTGAGCAGTTCTTC. Translated: CSAYGRLGSEQFF.

This clonotype was found a few times. The CDR3 spells CASSAHRGLNTEAFF. CDR3 DNA sequence: TGTGCCAGCAGTGCCCACAGGGGACTGAACACTGAAGCTTTCTTT. The rearrangement uses TRBV27 and TRBJ1-1, with 7 bases matching TRBD1. Germline CDR1 and CDR2: MNHEY and SMNVEV (reference sequence). The CDR3 covers 15 residues. Trimming removed 5 bases from V and 0 bases from J; junction bases left unmatched: 6.

The table lists this clonotype with a few counts. The chain is built from TRBV12-3 or TRBV12-4 and TRBJ1-1; D is uncertain. Trimming stripped 5 bases from V and 0 bases from J, with 10 bases between. There are 14 residues in the CDR3. The CDR3 protein is CASSARLMNTEAFF. The CDR3 DNA reads TGTGCCAGCAGTGCACGACTGATGAACACTGAAGCTTTCTTT.

The chain carries TRBV18 and TRBJ2-3; 8 nucleotides agree with TRBD1. Germline-derived CDR1 and CDR2 are KGHSH and LQKENI. J gave up 4 bases and V 3 bases, and 9 bases lay outside the gene matches. CDR3 length: 16 residues. CDR3 DNA: TGTGCCAGCTCACCGTCGAAGGCAGGGGGCCCAGATACGCAGTATTTT. This codes for CASSPSKAGGPDTQYF.

This clonotype was recorded at least ten times. The genes are TRBV7-2 and TRBJ2-1; D is perhaps TRBD1 or TRBD2 (5 bases each). The germline V gene encodes CDR1 SGHTA and CDR2 FQGNSA. The germline V and J ends were trimmed by 1 base and 9 bases, with 7 bases remaining between them. The CDR3 extends over 12 amino acids. This chain's CDR3 is CASSLDGGEQFF. For the CDR3, the DNA is TGTGCCAGCAGCTTAGATGGGGGTGAGCAGTTCTTC.

This clonotype was observed a few times. V gene TRBV20-1 combines with J gene TRBJ2-1; tentatively, D is TRBD1 or TRBD2 (5 bases each). The CDR3 is made up of 13 amino acids. V lost 0 bases and J lost 10, with 13 bases in between. The germline CDR1 and CDR2 sequences are DFQATT and SNEGSKA (reference sequence). The CDR3 protein is CSARESGPQEQFF. The CDR3 region has the DNA TGCAGTGCTAGAGAATCGGGACCCCAGGAGCAGTTCTTC.

This chain links TRBV28 with TRBJ2-3, with 8 positions matching TRBD2. The germline V gene has CDR1 MDHEN and CDR2 SYDVKM. V gave up 4 bases and J gave up 0 bases; unmatched junction bases: 6. The CDR3 loop spans 16 amino acids. CDR3 coding DNA: TGTGCCAGCAGTTACTATGGCGGGGGGAGCACAGATACGCAGTATTTT. Translating it yields CASSYYGGGSTDTQYF.